One and the same sample provided the 18 T cell receptor beta chains below, sequenced in a study of T cell responses to AZD1222 COVID-19 vaccine. Profiled with immunoSEQ multiplex PCR; TCRdb holds only in-frame clones, not every one. Among tens of thousands of clones, 85% were seen once, and the ten largest hold around 21%. The sample in question was peripheral blood, obtained on day 0 of AZD1222 vaccination. The source of these receptors is an adult in good health.

The chain is built from TRBV19 and TRBJ1-1, with D maybe TRBD1 (5 bases). This CDR3 has 14 residues. The V and J ends lost 6 bases and 1 base respectively, with 12 bases between them. Germline lookup yields CDR1 LNHDA and CDR2 SQIVND (reference sequence). The CDR3 loop reads CASRGPGRNTEAFF. CDR3 sequence (DNA): TGTGCCAGTAGGGGACCTGGGAGGAACACTGAAGCTTTCTTT. Full variable domain (rest looked up from reference TRBV19 and TRBJ1-1): DGGITQSPKYLFRKEGQNVTLSCEQNLNHDAMYWYRQDPGQGLRLIYYSQIVNDFQKGDIAEGYSVSREKKESFPLTVTSAQKNPTAFYLCASRGPGRNTEAFFGQGTRLTVV.

The rearrangement joins TRBV19 to TRBJ1-2; 7 bases line up with TRBD1. The germline V gene encodes CDR1 LNHDA and CDR2 SQIVND (reference sequence). Germline trimming cut 5 bases from V and 12 bases from J; bases unmatched to any gene: 9. This CDR3 has 12 amino acids. CDR3 nucleotides: TGTGCCAGTAGTGCCCCGACAGGGCGAGACACCTTC. Protein product: CASSAPTGRDTF.

The V and J genes are TRBV7-2 and TRBJ1-3; D not certain. From germline, CDR1 is SGHTA and CDR2 FQGNSA. The CDR3 spans 13 residues. V dropped 5 bases and J dropped 3 bases, with 8 bases sitting between them. CDR3 sequence: CASSLLNGNTIYF. The CDR3 DNA follows: TGTGCCAGCAGCCTTCTTAATGGAAACACCATATATTTT.

The chain joins TRBV11-3 to TRBJ2-7; weak D call: TRBD2 (7 bases). CDR1 and CDR2 (germline): SGHNT, YENEEA. V lost 6 bases and J 5 bases, leaving 20 bases between the germline ends. This CDR3 contains 15 residues. CDR3 sequence reads: CASRQRGGGPHEQYF. CDR3 bases: TGTGCCAGCAGACAAAGGGGGGGAGGGCCCCACGAGCAGTACTTC.

This chain links TRBV11-2 with TRBJ2-7; TRBD2 matches 11 bases. With V trimmed by 0 bases and J by 5 bases, 0 bases remained unmatched. This CDR3 spans 14 amino acids. Germline CDR1 is SGHAT and CDR2 is FQNNGV. The DNA of the CDR3 is TGTGCCAGCAGCTTAGAACTAGCGGGGGACGAGCAGTACTTC. Translation gives CASSLELAGDEQYF.

This chain uses TRBV3-1 (or the pseudogene TRBV3-2) with TRBJ2-2; 9 bases agree with TRBD2. CDR1 LGHDT and CDR2 YNNKEL come from the germline V gene (reference sequence). This CDR3 is 17 amino acids long. Unmatched junction bases numbered 7, after V lost 1 base and J lost 4 bases. CDR3 sequence: CASSQGRTSEFTGELFF. The CDR3 nucleotides read TGTGCCAGCAGCCAAGGGCGGACTAGCGAGTTCACCGGGGAGCTGTTTTTT.

This clone was seen more than once but under ten times. V is TRBV4-1 and J is TRBJ1-2, with D maybe TRBD1 (5 bases). The germline CDR1 and CDR2 sequences are MGHRA and YSYEKL. There are 14 residues in the CDR3. Trimming took 1 base from V and 3 from J, leaving 9 bases between them. The CDR3 DNA reads as TGCGCCAGCAGCCAAGTTACGGGGGACTATGGCTACACCTTC. Encoded protein: CASSQVTGDYGYTF.

The chain joins TRBV5-1 to TRBJ2-5; D might be TRBD2 (6 bases). This CDR3 has 14 residues. Trimming cost V 4 bases and J 4 bases, with 14 bases left between them. Per the germline V gene, CDR1 is SGHRS and CDR2 is YFSETQ. The CDR3 DNA reads as TGCGCCAGCAGCCCGGGGGTGCCTCCAGAGACCCAGTACTTC. Protein product: CASSPGVPPETQYF.

DNA for the CDR3: TGTGCCAGCAGTTTGTCGGGGGATAGATACGCTTTCTTT. Translating it yields CASSLSGDRYAFF. The rearrangement links TRBV12-3 or TRBV12-4 to TRBJ1-1; D perhaps matches TRBD1 (5 bases). This CDR3 contains 13 residues. Between the trimmed V and J ends, which lost 3 bases and 11 bases, there was a span of 16 bases.

The chain carries TRBV30 and TRBJ1-4; weak D call: TRBD1 (5 bases). From germline, CDR1 is GTSNPN and CDR2 SVGIG (reference sequence). The CDR3 has 13 residues. Trimming cost V 0 bases and J 8 bases, with 10 bases left between them. In DNA form, the CDR3 reads TGTGCCTGGAGTGTCGACCGGGGGGAAAAACTGTTTTTT. Its translation: CAWSVDRGEKLFF.

This clone was seen only a few times. V usage is TRBV27 and J usage is TRBJ2-5, with 7 bases identical to TRBD2. The CDR3 has 15 amino acids. After removal of 4 bases from V and 5 bases from J, the junction contained 10 bases not matched to a gene. CDR1 MNHEY and CDR2 SMNVEV come from the germline V gene (reference sequence). The CDR3: CASSSHRTRHETQYF. The CDR3 coding sequence is TGTGCCAGCAGTTCCCACCGGACTAGACATGAGACCCAGTACTTC.

This chain joins TRBV5-4 and TRBJ2-7; D might be TRBD2 (5 bases). Deletions cut 7 bases from V and 3 bases from J, with 17 bases between. The germline V gene encodes CDR1 SGHNT and CDR2 YYREEE (reference sequence). The length of the CDR3 is 14 residues. The CDR3 region is CASRSSKSSYEQYF. CDR3 DNA sequence: TGTGCCAGCCGATCTAGCAAGTCGAGCTACGAGCAGTACTTC.

The V and J genes are TRBV6-4 and TRBJ1-5; D unclear. The CDR3 extends over 15 amino acids. V shed 6 bases and J shed 4 bases, with 16 bases lying between them. Germline values: CDR1 MRHNA, CDR2 SNTAGT. The CDR3 bases are TGTGCCAGCAGGCTCTCACGGCCCAAGAATCAGCCCCAGCATTTT. This encodes CASRLSRPKNQPQHF.

Here the CDR3 reads CASSPTVGSETQYF. The CDR3 DNA reads TGCGCCAGCAGCCCTACGGTGGGCTCGGAGACCCAGTACTTC. The chain combines TRBV5-1 with TRBJ2-5; D gene ambiguous. V was trimmed by 4 bases and J by 5 bases, leaving 15 bases between them. The CDR3 is 14 amino acids. Germline loops: CDR1 SGHRS, CDR2 YFSETQ.

This clone occurred a few times. This chain connects TRBV10-3 to TRBJ2-1; D uncertain. This CDR3 has 13 amino acids. Germline V CDR1 and CDR2: ENHRY, SYGVKD. Deletions cut 7 bases from V and 5 bases from J, with 12 bases between. CDR3: CAINSGRDNEQFF. The CDR3 DNA reads as TGTGCCATCAACTCCGGCCGCGACAATGAGCAGTTCTTC.

The rearrangement links TRBV6-2 or TRBV6-3 to TRBJ2-1, with D unresolved. The CDR3 covers 12 residues. V dropped 0 bases and J dropped 7 bases, with 4 bases sitting between them. Germline loops: CDR1 MNHEY, CDR2 SVGEGT. The CDR3 DNA reads as TGTGCCAGCAGTTACTCGAGGAATGAGCAGTTCTTC. Amino acid sequence: CASSYSRNEQFF.

This chain uses TRBV4-1 with TRBJ1-2; 7 bases are a match to TRBD1. Germline V gives CDR1 MGHRA, CDR2 YSYEKL. V shed 5 bases, J shed 4 bases, and the junction held 7 bases outside the gene matches. The CDR3 is 14 amino acids. The CDR3 DNA follows: TGCGCCAGCAGCATTGGACAGGCGTCCTATGGCTACACCTTC. Protein: CASSIGQASYGYTF.

This sequence joins TRBV3-1 (or the pseudogene TRBV3-2) and TRBJ2-3, with a tentative D call TRBD2 (5 bases). V was clipped by 1 base and J by 8 bases, with 10 bases between them. There are 13 residues in the CDR3. Germline V gene data show CDR1 as LGHDT and CDR2 as YNNKEL (reference sequence). Here the CDR3 reads CASSQGSEGTQYF. DNA of the CDR3: TGTGCCAGCAGCCAAGGGAGTGAGGGTACGCAGTATTTT.